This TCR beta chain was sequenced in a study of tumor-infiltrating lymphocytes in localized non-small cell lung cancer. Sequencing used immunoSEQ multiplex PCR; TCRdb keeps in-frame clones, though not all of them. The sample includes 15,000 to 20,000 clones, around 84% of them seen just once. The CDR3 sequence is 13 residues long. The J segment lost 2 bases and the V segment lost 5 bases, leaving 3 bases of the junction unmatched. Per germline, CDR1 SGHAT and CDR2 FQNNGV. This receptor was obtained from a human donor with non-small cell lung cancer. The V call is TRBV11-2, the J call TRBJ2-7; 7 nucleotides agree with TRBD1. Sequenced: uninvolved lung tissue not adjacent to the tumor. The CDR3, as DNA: TGTGCCAGCAGCCGCCAGGGGGCCTACGAGCAGTACTTC. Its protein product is CASSRQGAYEQYF.